This TCR beta chain is from a study of blood T cell repertoires in COVID-19. Whole-study context: COVID-19 samples, acute and convalescent, were from the United States, Italy and Spain. T cells, B-cell-depleted T cells, or PBMCs provided the cDNA or gDNA that served as material.

This clone has a count of ten or more. The CDR3 sequence is 16 residues long. V lost 1 base and J 0 bases, leaving 10 bases between the germline ends. CDR1 is LNHDA, CDR2 SQIVND, per germline (reference sequence). Enrolled through a virtual design, the participants were between 18 and 89 years of age and came from under 25 US areas. Sequenced by immunoSEQ multiplex PCR; TCRdb stores in-frame clones only, minus some. The table lists about 62,000 clones, about 75% of them singletons. The sample was PBMCs or T cells enriched from blood (not recorded which). V gene TRBV19 combines with J gene TRBJ2-1; D call uncertain. This clonotype was sampled from a woman aged 55-70 years who had been exposed to COVID-19. This CDR3 reads CASSIVRSSSYNEQFF. As DNA, the CDR3 is TGTGCCAGTAGTATAGTCCGGAGCAGCTCCTACAATGAGCAGTTCTTC.